Listed below are T cell receptor beta chains from one sample, sequenced in a study of shared clonotypes between healthy human individuals. The data were produced by immunoSEQ multiplex PCR, yet TCRdb's version contains in-frame clones alone and is incomplete. The sample yields 2 million to 2.5 million clones, 80% to 95% seen once. Sequenced sample: naive CD4+ T cells from PBMCs. Receptor source: a man younger than 35 in good health. Some clones in this sample may be carry-over from other donors' samples. Each CDR3 is given with its conserved first and last residue. A D gene is named only where the DNA matches it firmly. Some rows mark clone size as missing; the rest say once, few, many or name a class of expanded clone.

v_gene: TRBV7-9; abundance: .; j_gene: TRBJ1-1; d_gene: .; CDR3aa: CASSPGRGGTEAFF; CDR3nt: TGTGCCAGCAGCCCCGGGAGGGGGGGCACTGAAGCTTTCTTT
v_gene: TRBV6-1; abundance: .; j_gene: TRBJ1-3; d_gene: .; CDR3aa: CASSEQGSGNTIYF; CDR3nt: TGTGCCAGCAGTGAACAGGGCTCTGGAAACACCATATATTTT
v_gene: TRBV25-1; abundance: .; j_gene: TRBJ1-1; d_gene: .; CDR3aa: CASKEQGGEAFF; CDR3nt: TGTGCCAGCAAGGAGCAGGGAGGAGAGGCTTTCTTT
v_gene: TRBV5-1; abundance: .; j_gene: TRBJ2-7; d_gene: .; CDR3aa: CASSIRQGLWEQYF; CDR3nt: TGCGCCAGCAGCATCCGACAGGGACTATGGGAGCAGTACTTC
v_gene: TRBV9; abundance: .; j_gene: TRBJ2-1; d_gene: TRBD2; CDR3aa: CASSVAGTSGSSYNEQFF; CDR3nt: TGTGCCAGCAGCGTTGCCGGGACTAGCGGGAGTAGCTACAATGAGCAGTTCTTC
v_gene: TRBV15; abundance: .; j_gene: TRBJ2-7; d_gene: .; CDR3aa: CATSRPFGGSKAYEQYF; CDR3nt: TGTGCCACCAGCAGGCCCTTCGGGGGATCAAAAGCCTACGAGCAGTACTTC
v_gene: TRBV7-2; abundance: .; j_gene: TRBJ2-4; d_gene: .; CDR3aa: CASSRAAGEDIQYF; CDR3nt: TGTGCCAGCAGCCGAGCCGCCGGGGAAGACATTCAGTACTTC
v_gene: TRBV9; abundance: once; j_gene: TRBJ2-7; d_gene: .; CDR3aa: CASSVGRGNNPYEQYF; CDR3nt: TGTGCCAGCAGCGTAGGACGGGGTAATAATCCCTACGAGCAGTACTTC
v_gene: TRBV5-1; abundance: .; j_gene: TRBJ2-1; d_gene: .; CDR3aa: CASSFDRSSYNEQFF; CDR3nt: TGCGCCAGCAGCTTCGACAGAAGCTCCTACAATGAGCAGTTCTTC
v_gene: TRBV9; abundance: .; j_gene: TRBJ2-2; d_gene: .; CDR3aa: CASSVSGVLAGTGELFF; CDR3nt: TGTGCCAGCAGCGTAAGCGGTGTCTTGGCGGGCACCGGGGAGCTGTTTTTT
v_gene: TRBV7-9; abundance: .; j_gene: TRBJ1-4; d_gene: .; CDR3aa: CASSLADREKLFF; CDR3nt: TGTGCCAGCAGCTTAGCCGACAGGGAAAAACTGTTTTTT
v_gene: TRBV5-4; abundance: .; j_gene: TRBJ2-5; d_gene: .; CDR3aa: CASSLPQEQETQYF; CDR3nt: TGTGCCAGCAGCCTCCCGCAGGAGCAAGAGACCCAGTACTTC
v_gene: TRBV5-8; abundance: .; j_gene: TRBJ1-5; d_gene: .; CDR3aa: CASSLQGGGLRQPQHF; CDR3nt: TGTGCCAGCAGCTTACAAGGTGGGGGGCTAAGGCAGCCCCAGCATTTT
v_gene: TRBV6-5; abundance: few; j_gene: TRBJ1-3; d_gene: .; CDR3aa: CASSYSGYSGNTIYF; CDR3nt: TGTGCCAGCAGTTACTCGGGCTACTCGGGAAACACCATATATTTT
v_gene: TRBV6-1; abundance: .; j_gene: TRBJ2-7; d_gene: .; CDR3aa: CASSESPWRGSSYEQYF; CDR3nt: TGTGCCAGCAGTGAATCCCCATGGCGAGGATCTTCCTACGAGCAGTACTTC
v_gene: TRBV7-2; abundance: .; j_gene: TRBJ2-1; d_gene: .; CDR3aa: CASSSALGGNEQFF; CDR3nt: TGTGCCAGCAGCTCCGCTCTGGGTGGCAATGAGCAGTTCTTC
v_gene: TRBV5-1; abundance: .; j_gene: TRBJ2-2; d_gene: .; CDR3aa: CASSSGFRTGELFF; CDR3nt: TGCGCCAGCAGTTCAGGGTTCCGCACCGGGGAGCTGTTTTTT